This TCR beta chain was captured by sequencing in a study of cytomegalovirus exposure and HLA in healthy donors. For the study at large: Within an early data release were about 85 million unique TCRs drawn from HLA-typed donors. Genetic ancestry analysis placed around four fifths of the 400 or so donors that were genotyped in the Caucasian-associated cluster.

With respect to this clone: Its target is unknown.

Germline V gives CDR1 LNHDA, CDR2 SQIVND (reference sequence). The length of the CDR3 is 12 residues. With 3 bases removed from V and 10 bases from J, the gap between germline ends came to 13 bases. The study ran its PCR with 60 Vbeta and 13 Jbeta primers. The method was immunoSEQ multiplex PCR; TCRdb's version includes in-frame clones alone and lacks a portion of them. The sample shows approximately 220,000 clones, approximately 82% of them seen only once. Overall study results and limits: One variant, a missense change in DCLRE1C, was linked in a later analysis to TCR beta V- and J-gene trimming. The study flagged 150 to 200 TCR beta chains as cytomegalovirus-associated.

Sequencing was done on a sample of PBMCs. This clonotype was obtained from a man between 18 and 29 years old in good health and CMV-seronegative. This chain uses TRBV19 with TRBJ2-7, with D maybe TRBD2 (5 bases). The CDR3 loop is CASSILGEGQYF. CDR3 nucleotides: TGTGCCAGTAGTATCCTCGGTGAGGGCCAGTACTTC.